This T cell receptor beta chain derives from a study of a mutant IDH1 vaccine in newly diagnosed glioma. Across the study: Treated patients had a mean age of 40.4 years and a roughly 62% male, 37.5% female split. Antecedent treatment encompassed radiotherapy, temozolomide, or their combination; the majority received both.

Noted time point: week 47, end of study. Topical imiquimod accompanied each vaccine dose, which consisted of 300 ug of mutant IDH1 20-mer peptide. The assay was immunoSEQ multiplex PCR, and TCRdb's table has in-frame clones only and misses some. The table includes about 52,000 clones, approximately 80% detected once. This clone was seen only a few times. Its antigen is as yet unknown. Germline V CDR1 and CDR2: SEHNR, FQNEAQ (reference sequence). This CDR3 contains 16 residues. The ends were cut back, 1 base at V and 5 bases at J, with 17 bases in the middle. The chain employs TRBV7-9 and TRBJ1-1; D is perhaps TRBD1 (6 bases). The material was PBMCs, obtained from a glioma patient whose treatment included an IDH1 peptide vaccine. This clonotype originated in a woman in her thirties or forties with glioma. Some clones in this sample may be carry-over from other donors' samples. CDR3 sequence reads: CASSLGDFGGRTEAFF. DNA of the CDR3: TGTGCCAGCAGCTTAGGGGATTTCGGGGGGCGGACTGAAGCTTTCTTT.